These 17 T cell receptor beta chains came from one sample sequenced in a study of blood T cell repertoires in COVID-19. The assay was immunoSEQ multiplex PCR, and TCRdb's table has in-frame clones only and misses some. The sample consists of 300,000 to 500,000 clones, roughly 90% of them appearing once. Sample: PBMCs or T cells enriched from blood (not recorded which). Source of these receptors: a woman aged 25 to 39 with acute COVID-19.

The chain couples TRBV28 to TRBJ1-6, with 7 bases aligning to TRBD1. The CDR3 contains 15 residues. With 5 bases clipped from V and 8 bases from J, the junction kept 9 bases outside the gene matches. Germline lookup yields CDR1 MDHEN and CDR2 SYDVKM. The chain's CDR3 is CASSVRQGGDSPLHF. In DNA, the CDR3 is TGTGCCAGCAGTGTCAGACAGGGTGGTGATTCACCCCTCCACTTT.

The genes are TRBV2 and TRBJ1-2; D might be TRBD1 (6 bases). The ends were cut back, 4 bases at V and 7 bases at J, with 13 bases in the middle. CDR3 length equals 13 residues. Germline-derived CDR1 and CDR2 are SNHLY and FYNNEI. The CDR3 sequence: CASSGQVVSGYTF. CDR3 nucleotides: TGTGCCAGCAGTGGACAGGTAGTCTCTGGCTACACCTTC.

The V gene is TRBV4-3, the J gene TRBJ2-5, with 7 bases matching TRBD2. The CDR3 has 13 amino acids. Per the germline V gene, CDR1 is LGHNA and CDR2 is YSLEER. Unmatched junction bases numbered 0, after V lost 0 bases and J lost 5 bases. CDR3 region: CASSQDGGETQYF. CDR3 nucleotides: TGCGCCAGCAGCCAAGACGGGGGGGAGACCCAGTACTTC.

This clone was picked up one time. This rearrangement joins TRBV10-2 to TRBJ2-1; 12 positions match TRBD2. J gave up 5 bases and V 5 bases, and 4 bases lay outside the gene matches. Per the germline V gene, CDR1 is WSHSY and CDR2 is SAAADI. This CDR3 has 15 residues. For the CDR3, the DNA is TGCGCCAGCAGTTTTGGACTAGCGGGGAACAATGAGCAGTTCTTC. Protein product: CASSFGLAGNNEQFF.

This chain links TRBV7-6 with TRBJ2-3; no definite D call. The CDR3 is 15 residues long. Per germline, CDR1 SGHVS and CDR2 FNYEAQ. V lost 5 bases and J lost 2, with 14 bases in between. The CDR3 protein is CASSPRSGITDTQYF. CDR3 DNA sequence: TGTGCCAGCAGCCCCCGGTCAGGAATCACAGATACGCAGTATTTT. Full variable domain (rest looked up from reference TRBV7-6 and TRBJ2-3): GAGVSQSPRYKVTKRGQDVALRCDPISGHVSLYWYRQALGQGPEFLTYFNYEAQQDKSGLPNDRFSAERPEGSISTLTIQRTEQRDSAMYRCASSPRSGITDTQYFGPGTRLTVL.

The genes are TRBV7-2 and TRBJ2-5, with D perhaps matching TRBD1 (9 bases). This CDR3 has 16 residues. Germline CDR1 SGHTA, CDR2 FQGNSA. Between the trimmed V and J ends, which lost 5 bases and 6 bases, there was a span of 22 bases. CDR3 coding DNA: TGTGCCAGCAGCCCGGGAGGGACAGGGACAATAAAGACCCAGTACTTC. Its translation is CASSPGGTGTIKTQYF.

The chain has TRBV7-2 and TRBJ1-5; no definite D call. Trimming pared 5 bases from V and 4 bases from J, leaving 12 bases between. This CDR3 region has 14 residues. The germline V gene has CDR1 SGHTA and CDR2 FQGNSA. The CDR3 DNA reads TGTGCCAGCAGCCATCCGGGTCCTAATCAGCCCCAGCATTTT. The encoded protein is CASSHPGPNQPQHF.

A few counts support this clone. The V and J genes are TRBV19 and TRBJ2-6, with TRBD2 identical over 8 bases. Germline loops: CDR1 LNHDA, CDR2 SQIVND (reference sequence). Trimming took 6 bases from V and 0 from J; bases not matched to a gene: 10. The CDR3 is made up of 18 amino acids. CDR3 residues: CASSPGGSGDSGANVLTF. As DNA, the CDR3 is TGTGCCAGTAGCCCCGGCGGTAGCGGGGACTCTGGGGCCAACGTCCTGACTTTC.

The V and J genes are TRBV27 and TRBJ2-5, with 10 nucleotides matching TRBD2. The germline gives CDR1 MNHEY, CDR2 SMNVEV (reference sequence). This CDR3 spans 14 amino acids. The junction had 1 base not matched to a gene; V was cut back by 6 bases and J by 0 bases. The CDR3 is CASRLAGHQETQYF. The CDR3, as DNA: TGTGCCAGCAGACTAGCGGGGCACCAAGAGACCCAGTACTTC.

This clone was counted a few times. The V call is TRBV19, the J call TRBJ1-4, with D unclear. V was cut by 3 bases and J by 3 bases, with 11 bases left in between. The CDR3 contains 15 residues. Germline V gene lookup returns CDR1 LNHDA and CDR2 SQIVND (reference sequence). The CDR3 here is CASSILGEANEKLFF. In nucleotides, the CDR3 is TGTGCCAGTAGTATTCTTGGGGAGGCTAATGAAAAACTGTTTTTT.

The chain links TRBV29-1 to TRBJ2-2, with D unclear. Trimming pared 6 bases from V and 6 bases from J, leaving 2 bases between. The CDR3 length is 9 residues. Germline lookup yields CDR1 SQVTM and CDR2 ANQGSEA. The CDR3 DNA follows: TGCAGCGTCGCCGGGGAGCTGTTTTTT. Protein product: CSVAGELFF.

This sequence joins TRBV7-3 and TRBJ2-3; 11 positions agree with TRBD2. This CDR3 is 15 amino acids long. V lost 2 bases to trimming and J lost 4 bases; unmatched junction nucleotides: 2. The germline V gene has CDR1 SGHTA and CDR2 FQGTGA. The CDR3 loop reads CASSLEGLAADTQYF. The CDR3 region has the DNA TGTGCCAGCAGCTTAGAGGGACTAGCGGCAGATACGCAGTATTTT.

V gene TRBV5-1 combines with J gene TRBJ2-7, with D maybe TRBD2 (6 bases). Germline assignment: CDR1 SGHRS and CDR2 YFSETQ. Trimming removed 4 bases from V and 5 bases from J, with 16 bases in between. This CDR3 has 14 amino acids. The CDR3 region is CASSDSFGGNEQYF. The CDR3 DNA is TGCGCCAGCAGCGACTCCTTTGGGGGGAACGAGCAGTACTTC.

The rearrangement uses TRBV5-1 and TRBJ2-1, with D perhaps matching TRBD1 (5 bases). V shed 0 bases and J shed 2 bases, with 9 bases lying between them. Germline loops: CDR1 SGHRS, CDR2 YFSETQ. The CDR3 is made up of 15 amino acids. This CDR3 reads CASSLVPGTYNEQFF. The CDR3 nucleotides are TGCGCCAGCAGCTTGGTTCCAGGGACCTACAATGAGCAGTTCTTC.

This chain links TRBV19 with TRBJ1-5; D may be TRBD1 (6 bases). Looked up from germline, CDR1 is LNHDA and CDR2 is SQIVND (reference sequence). V was shortened by 1 base and J by 9 bases, with 19 bases between the two germline ends. The length of the CDR3 is 16 residues. The CDR3 reads CASSIGWGRGSRPQHF. For the CDR3, the DNA is TGTGCCAGTAGTATAGGGTGGGGCAGGGGATCGCGGCCCCAGCATTTT. Variable domain in full (rest from reference TRBV19 and TRBJ1-5): DGGITQSPKYLFRKEGQNVTLSCEQNLNHDAMYWYRQDPGQGLRLIYYSQIVNDFQKGDIAEGYSVSREKKESFPLTVTSAQKNPTAFYLCASSIGWGRGSRPQHFGDGTRLSIL.

The rearrangement links TRBV10-2 to TRBJ2-1, with a possible D match to TRBD2 (6 bases). Germline V lookup: CDR1 WSHSY, CDR2 SAAADI. This CDR3 spans 16 amino acids. The V and J ends lost 0 bases and 4 bases respectively, with 13 bases between them. Here the CDR3 DNA reads TGCGCCAGCAGTGAGTCCGGGACTGGGGGATACAATGAGCAGTTCTTC. It codes for CASSESGTGGYNEQFF.

This sequence joins TRBV4-1 and TRBJ1-4, with TRBD1 as a possible D gene (5 bases). V shed 2 bases and J shed 6 bases, with 13 bases lying between them. CDR1 is MGHRA, CDR2 YSYEKL, per germline. The CDR3 covers 15 residues. The CDR3 DNA sequence: TGCGCCAGCAGCCAACGGCAGGACATCTATGAAAAACTGTTTTTT. Amino acid sequence: CASSQRQDIYEKLFF.